The 13 T cell receptor beta chains below all came from one sample that was sequenced in a study of PD-L1 blockade in urothelial cancer. Method: immunoSEQ multiplex PCR; TCRdb's copy keeps in-frame clones and lacks some. This repertoire shows 65,000 to 80,000 clones, 80% to 90% found once; its top ten account for approximately 4.7%. Sequencing used PBMCs, obtained around atezolizumab (anti-PD-L1) treatment. The receptors come from a man in his 70s with urothelial cancer.

The J gene is TRBJ1-1, the V gene TRBV27, with D possibly being TRBD1 (5 bases). Trimming removed 5 bases at V and 0 bases at J, with 10 bases between. CDR1 and CDR2 (germline): MNHEY, SMNVEV (reference sequence). This CDR3 contains 14 residues. CDR3 sequence reads: CASSKTVMNTEAFF. DNA for the CDR3: TGTGCCAGCAGTAAGACAGTCATGAACACTGAAGCTTTCTTT.

The rearrangement joins TRBV30 to TRBJ2-7, with D maybe TRBD1 (6 bases). The germline V gene encodes CDR1 GTSNPN and CDR2 SVGIG (reference sequence). The CDR3 consists of 15 residues. The V and J ends lost 2 bases and 0 bases respectively, with 14 bases between them. The CDR3 DNA is TGTGCCTGGAGTCCCAGGGGCGGGCACTCCTACGAGCAGTACTTC. It is translated as CAWSPRGGHSYEQYF.

This clone came up a few times. V gene TRBV30 combines with J gene TRBJ1-1, with D perhaps matching TRBD1 (6 bases). The CDR3 spans 13 residues. Germline values: CDR1 GTSNPN, CDR2 SVGIG (reference sequence). The germline V and J ends were trimmed by 2 bases and 1 base, with 8 bases remaining between them. CDR3 nucleotide sequence: TGTGCCTGGAGTCGACAGGAGAACACTGAAGCTTTCTTT. This codes for CAWSRQENTEAFF.

The J gene is TRBJ2-7, the V gene TRBV5-5; D perhaps matches TRBD2 (5 bases). V was cut by 4 bases and J by 7 bases, with 15 bases left in between. Germline CDR1 and CDR2: SGHKS and YYEKEE (reference sequence). The CDR3 contains 13 residues. This chain's CDR3 is CASSQSGVREQYF. For the CDR3, the DNA is TGTGCCAGCAGCCAAAGCGGAGTACGAGAGCAGTACTTC.

In this sample, this clone turned up once. The chain joins TRBV6-1 to TRBJ2-1; 14 positions agree with TRBD2. The V segment lost 4 bases and the J segment 9 bases; nucleotides outside the gene matches: 5. Germline-derived CDR1 and CDR2 are MNHNS and SASEGT. The CDR3 is made up of 15 amino acids. This CDR3 is CASSVGTSGSLEQFF. The CDR3 bases are TGTGCCAGCAGTGTTGGGACTAGCGGGAGTCTTGAGCAGTTCTTC.

V and J are TRBV4-1 and TRBJ2-7; D may be TRBD2 (6 bases). V lost 4 bases to trimming and J lost 2 bases, with 15 bases between them. The CDR3 has 15 residues. The germline CDR1 and CDR2 sequences are MGHRA and YSYEKL. The DNA for the CDR3 is TGCGCCAGCAGCCTCCAACGAGGCGGGGCCTACGAGCAGTACTTC. It specifies CASSLQRGGAYEQYF.

The chain uses TRBV12-5 and TRBJ1-3; D unclear. Trimming shortened V by 0 bases and J by 3 bases, and 6 bases separated the two germline ends. Looked up from germline, CDR1 is LGHNT and CDR2 is FRNRAP. The CDR3 is 14 residues long. CDR3 nucleotide sequence: TGTGCTAGTGGTTTGGTACTAAATGGAAACACCATATATTTT. Its translation: CASGLVLNGNTIYF. Variable domain in full (rest from reference TRBV12-5 and TRBJ1-3): DARVTQTPRHKVTEMGQEVTMRCQPILGHNTVFWYRQTMMQGLELLAYFRNRAPLDDSGMPKDRFSAEMPDATLATLKIQPSEPRDSAVYFCASGLVLNGNTIYFGEGSWLTVV.

This chain joins TRBV6-4 and TRBJ2-5, with D possibly TRBD1 on 5 matching bases. Trimming pared 1 base from V and 1 base from J, leaving 13 bases between. The CDR3 sequence is 16 residues long. Germline lookup yields CDR1 MRHNA and CDR2 SNTAGT. The CDR3 protein is CASSDFYRQIQETQYF. For the CDR3, the DNA is TGTGCCAGCAGTGACTTTTACCGACAGATCCAAGAGACCCAGTACTTC.

The V and J genes are TRBV5-1 and TRBJ1-2; D is perhaps TRBD1 (6 bases). V lost 0 bases and J 4 bases, leaving 13 bases between the germline ends. There are 15 residues in the CDR3. Germline CDR1 and CDR2: SGHRS and YFSETQ. DNA of the CDR3: TGCGCCAGCAGCTTGGACGCAGGGGCGACCTATGGCTACACCTTC. This sequence encodes CASSLDAGATYGYTF.

This clone was counted a few times. V is TRBV5-1 and J is TRBJ2-2, with 8 bases aligning to TRBD1. Germline lookup yields CDR1 SGHRS and CDR2 YFSETQ. The CDR3 extends over 15 amino acids. Germline trimming cut 4 bases from V and 1 base from J; bases unmatched to any gene: 3. The CDR3 region has the DNA TGCGCCAGCAGCACCAGGGGGCGGAACACCGGGGAGCTGTTTTTT. Amino acid sequence: CASSTRGRNTGELFF.

The rearrangement uses TRBV7-8 and TRBJ1-2; possibly TRBD1 for D (5 bases). This CDR3 comprises 15 residues. Trimming shortened V by 1 base and J by 5 bases, and 14 bases separated the two germline ends. Germline V gene sequence: CDR1 SGHVS, CDR2 FQNEAQ. CDR3 residues: CASSLGPTVKYGYTF. CDR3 nucleotide sequence: TGTGCCAGCAGCTTAGGTCCGACAGTGAAATATGGCTACACCTTC.

This clone was detected only a few times. In DNA, the CDR3 is TGTGCCAGCAGACGGCTAGCGGGAGCCGAGCAGTACTTC. This sequence encodes CASRRLAGAEQYF. The chain combines TRBV6-5 with TRBJ2-7, with 10 bases that match TRBD2. This CDR3 comprises 13 residues. Looked up from germline, CDR1 is MNHEY and CDR2 is SVGAGI. Germline trimming cut 6 bases from V and 6 bases from J; bases unmatched to any gene: 5.

The chain is built from TRBV13 and TRBJ2-3; 12 nucleotides match TRBD2. Germline V gene lookup returns CDR1 PRHDT and CDR2 FYEKMQ (reference sequence). V was pared by 1 base and J by 4 bases, with 15 bases of the junction left unmatched. The CDR3 covers 20 residues. CDR3 loop: CASSLVSRSSGRAGADTQYF. The CDR3 coding sequence is TGTGCCAGCAGCTTAGTTAGTCGGTCTAGCGGGAGGGCCGGCGCAGATACGCAGTATTTT.